The rows below give T cell receptor beta chains drawn from one sample of a study of blood T cells in healthy people across ages. TCRdb reanalysed the 5' RACE reads using MiXCR and keeps one entry per CDR3 protein. The profile shows 1.5 million to 2 million distinct CDR3 sequences, about 35% of them singletons. Material for sequencing was blood. The receptors were sampled from a woman aged 25 to 39 in good health. CDR3s include the opening cysteine and the closing phenylalanine or tryptophan. Each record gives: clone size, V gene, J gene, D gene, CDR3 protein. The D gene is left open where the match is weak. Some rows mark clone size as missing; the rest say once, few, many or name a class of expanded clone.

NA	TRBV28	TRBJ1-1	TRBD1	CASSSGQGAWTEAFF
few	TRBV5-1	TRBJ2-1	NA	CASSSSGRPNEQFF
NA	TRBV3-1	TRBJ1-3	NA	CASSQGPLSANTIYF
NA	TRBV5-1	TRBJ2-1	NA	CTSREGTPTYNEQFF
NA	TRBV6-5	TRBJ1-6	NA	CASSPGVGSPLHF
many	TRBV5-1	TRBJ2-7	NA	CASSFDNEQYF
few	TRBV9	TRBJ2-1	TRBD2	CASSISGTPYNEQFF
NA	TRBV15	TRBJ2-3	TRBD2	CATSRVGLAGGPGTDTQYF
few	TRBV10-2	TRBJ1-2	NA	CATDDGRYGYTF
NA	TRBV5-1	TRBJ2-3	NA	CASSLGDDIQDTQYF
NA	TRBV20-1	TRBJ1-2	TRBD1	CSASRTGGINGYTF
NA	TRBV6-1	TRBJ2-7	NA	CASSAGTSTEQYF
NA	TRBV7-6	TRBJ2-7	NA	CASSATGAGYEQYF
NA	TRBV7-9	TRBJ1-2	NA	CASSPQTDDYGYTF
many	TRBV10-3	TRBJ2-3	TRBD2	CAISESAGGPKDTQYF
few	TRBV3-1	TRBJ2-7	NA	CASRPGGGRDQYF
NA	TRBV20-1	TRBJ2-7	NA	CSAKGAGSTHEQYF
NA	TRBV27	TRBJ2-7	TRBD2	CASSSGLGMGEQYF
NA	TRBV7-6	TRBJ2-7	NA	CASSPIEVLQATYEQYF
NA	TRBV20-1	TRBJ1-2	NA	CSAPGVQNLYGYTF
few	TRBV29-1	TRBJ2-3	NA	CSVEYTPLDTQYF
NA	TRBV4-1	TRBJ2-5	TRBD2	CASSLGTSPETQYF
NA	TRBV6-1	TRBJ2-7	NA	CASSDGAPSYEQYF
NA	TRBV7-2	TRBJ2-5	TRBD1	CASSLARTGGLETRYF
NA	TRBV27	TRBJ1-4	NA	CASSLTPYGEKLFF
NA	TRBV7-9	TRBJ1-1	NA	CASSRTTASPEAFF
NA	TRBV5-4	TRBJ2-1	NA	CASSLGKSNEQFF
NA	TRBV7-6	TRBJ2-7	NA	CASSLEFGRDRYEQYF
NA	TRBV27	TRBJ2-5	TRBD1	CASSLDRGGGETQYF
many	TRBV29-1	TRBJ2-7	NA	CSVDLGAYEQYF
NA	TRBV7-3	TRBJ2-2	NA	CASSWVRDSAGELFF
NA	TRBV6-2/TRBV6-3	TRBJ2-7	TRBD2	CASSYPASGRSIDEQYF
NA	TRBV27	TRBJ2-1	NA	CASSSPLGPQRHNEQFF
NA	TRBV3-1	TRBJ2-7	NA	CASSQDRGLTGNEQYF
few	TRBV5-1	TRBJ2-3	NA	CASSPEGRGGTDTQYF
NA	TRBV20-1	TRBJ1-2	TRBD1	CSARDSGGAANYGYTF
few	TRBV7-9	TRBJ2-7	TRBD2	CASSLATSGGGEQYF
few	TRBV15	TRBJ1-6	NA	CATSRVLQSNSPLHF
NA	TRBV20-1	TRBJ1-2	TRBD1	CSARDDRGIGYTF
few	TRBV4-1	TRBJ2-7	TRBD1	CASSQRQGVNYEQYF
NA	TRBV20-1	TRBJ2-7	TRBD2	CSVRGLQFTYEQYF
few	TRBV9	TRBJ1-4	NA	CASSVGGASNEKLFF
NA	TRBV30	TRBJ2-3	NA	CAWSRDLSTDTQYF
few	TRBV2	TRBJ2-7	TRBD1	CASSERTGGLYEQYF
many	TRBV11-1	TRBJ2-1	TRBD1	CASSRILTPGQGYLGPLNEQFF
NA	TRBV20-1	TRBJ1-5	NA	CSARESTGGQPQHF
NA	TRBV11-2	TRBJ1-1	TRBD1	CASKPDRVVYTEAFF
NA	TRBV2	TRBJ1-6	NA	CASIAGSGSPLHF
NA	TRBV9	TRBJ2-1	TRBD2	CASSGRLGGTSEQFF
NA	TRBV12-3/TRBV12-4	TRBJ1-1	NA	CASSVMAANTEAFF
once	TRBV5-4	TRBJ2-2	NA	CASNSGNKVPGELFF
NA	TRBV18	TRBJ2-7	NA	CASSPNRVYEQYF
many	TRBV30	TRBJ1-5	NA	CAWSDRDQPQHF
few	TRBV20-1	TRBJ2-7	NA	CSARQPPNSYEQYF